The rows below give T cell receptor beta chains drawn from one sample of a study of blood T cell repertoires in COVID-19. The table came from immunoSEQ multiplex PCR; TCRdb's copy has only in-frame clones and leaves some out. The sample carries some 360,000 clones, roughly nine tenths recorded once. The sequencing input was peripheral blood. The receptors here all came from a woman aged 55-69 years with COVID-19, enrolled during active disease. Each CDR3 is given with its conserved first and last residue. D genes are given only for firm matches.

CDR3aa,CDR3nt,v_gene,d_gene,j_gene
CASSRTGTDTYEQYF,TGCGCCAGCAGCCGAACCGGGACAGATACCTACGAGCAGTACTTC,TRBV5-1,TRBD1,TRBJ2-7
CATSDFGQGSYNEQFF,TGTGCCACCAGTGATTTTGGCCAGGGGTCCTACAATGAGCAGTTCTTC,TRBV24-1,-,TRBJ2-1
CASSPHRDRVIYGYTF,TGCGCCAGCAGCCCGCACCGGGACAGGGTTATCTATGGCTACACCTTC,TRBV5-1,TRBD1,TRBJ1-2
CASSGGAGNIQYF,TGTGCCAGCAGTGGGGGGGCCGGGAACATTCAGTACTTC,TRBV27,-,TRBJ2-4
CASSAYRTGTQYF,TGTGCCAGCAGCGCTTACCGGACAGGGACCCAGTACTTC,TRBV7-3,TRBD1,TRBJ2-5
CASSPGTVYYGYTF,TGCGCCAGCAGCCCGGGGACTGTGTACTATGGCTACACCTTC,TRBV5-1,-,TRBJ1-2
CASSSPTAGGAFYNEQFF,TGTGCCAGCAGTTCCCCGACGGCGGGGGGGGCCTTCTACAATGAGCAGTTCTTC,TRBV28,TRBD2,TRBJ2-1
CASRLGGGDYGYTF,TGTGCCAGCAGGCTGGGGGGGGGTGACTATGGCTACACCTTC,TRBV6-6,-,TRBJ1-2
CASSLHAGQGEYSPLHF,TGCGCCAGCAGCTTGCACGCCGGACAGGGGGAGTATTCACCCCTCCACTTT,TRBV5-1,TRBD1,TRBJ1-6
CASSPWPEQFF,TGTGCCAGCAGCCCTTGGCCGGAGCAGTTCTTC,TRBV28,-,TRBJ2-1